A single T cell receptor beta chain is shown here with its context. Its matching antigen is unknown. The data stem from a study of T cell repertoires in cytomegalovirus infection. At the level of the study: Alongside well-studied HLA-B-restricted CMV epitopes, recently identified HLA-C-restricted CMV epitopes were also used. Matching HLA type, along with CMV infection, was indicated by public TCR beta signatures. Study-wide findings and caveats: Frequencies of public TCR beta families were cumulated, and this identified carriers of CMV plus the relevant HLA. What dominated the ex vivo response were HLA-C-restricted CMV-specific TCR beta clonotypes.

TCRdb ran MiXCR on the reads and lists one entry per CDR3 protein. The sample includes some 500,000 distinct CDR3 sequences, 33% of them seen just once. The CDR3 contains 15 residues. CDR1 is LNHDA and CDR2 is SQIVND in the germline V gene (reference sequence). V was pared by 4 bases and J by 4 bases, with 5 bases of the junction left unmatched. The chain joins TRBV19 to TRBJ2-4, with TRBD1 matching over 9 bases. The TCR comes from a human donor in good health (CMV status not recorded). Some clones in this sample may be carry-over from other donors' samples. Sequenced here: cultured PBMCs, sampled from culture after CMV antigen stimulation. CDR3 region: CASSTVGQGKNIQYF. The DNA of the CDR3 is TGTGCCAGTAGTACGGTGGGACAGGGAAAAAACATTCAGTACTTC.